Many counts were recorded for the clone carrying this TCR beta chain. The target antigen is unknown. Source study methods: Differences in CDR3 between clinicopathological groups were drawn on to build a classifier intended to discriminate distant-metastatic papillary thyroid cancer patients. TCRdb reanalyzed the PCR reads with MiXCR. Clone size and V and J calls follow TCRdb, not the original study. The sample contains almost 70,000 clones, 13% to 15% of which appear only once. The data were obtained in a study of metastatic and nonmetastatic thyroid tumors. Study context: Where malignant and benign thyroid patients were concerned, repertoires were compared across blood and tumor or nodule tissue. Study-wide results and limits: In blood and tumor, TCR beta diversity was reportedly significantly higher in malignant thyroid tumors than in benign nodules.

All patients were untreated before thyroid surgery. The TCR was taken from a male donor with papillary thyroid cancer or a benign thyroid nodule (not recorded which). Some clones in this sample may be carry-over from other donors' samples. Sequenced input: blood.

The CDR3, as DNA: TGTGCCAGCAGCTTTTCTAGCGGCTACAATGAGCAGTTCTTC. It codes for CASSFSSGYNEQFF. This chain connects TRBV11-2 to TRBJ2-1, with 7 nucleotides matching TRBD2. With 3 bases clipped from V and 3 bases from J, the junction kept 2 bases outside the gene matches. This CDR3 comprises 14 residues. CDR1 SGHAT and CDR2 FQNNGV come from the germline V gene.